These 19 T cell receptor beta chains came from one sample sequenced in a study of cytomegalovirus exposure and HLA in healthy donors. 60 Vbeta and 13 Jbeta primers were used in PCR. Repertoires were generated with immunoSEQ multiplex PCR, while TCRdb's copy carries only in-frame clones and drops some. This table has 150,000 to 200,000 clones, around 80% appearing once. Sequenced material: PBMCs. The receptors shown here come from a woman in her late teens or twenties in good health and CMV-seropositive.

This clone occurred once. The chain joins TRBV7-9 to TRBJ2-1, with a tentative D call TRBD1 (6 bases). The CDR3 is 13 residues long. Germline loops: CDR1 SEHNR, CDR2 FQNEAQ (reference sequence). V lost 3 bases and J 6 bases, leaving 9 bases between the germline ends. DNA of the CDR3: TGTGCCAGCAGCTTTACAGGGTCCAATGAGCAGTTCTTC. This gives the protein CASSFTGSNEQFF. Together with reference TRBV7-9 and TRBJ2-1, the CDR3 gives the full variable domain: DTGVSQNPRHKITKRGQNVTFRCDPISEHNRLYWYRQTLGQGPEFLTYFQNEAQLEKSRLLSDRFSAERPKGSFSTLEIQRTEQGDSAMYLCASSFTGSNEQFFGPGTRLTVL.

V gene TRBV7-3 combines with J gene TRBJ2-7; TRBD1 agrees at 10 bases. The CDR3 spans 16 residues. CDR1 is SGHTA, CDR2 FQGTGA, per germline. V lost 5 bases and J lost 1; bases outside the gene matches: 8. The CDR3 spells CASSPMGQGQSYEQYV. The CDR3 DNA reads as TGTGCCAGCAGCCCCATGGGACAGGGGCAATCCTACGAGCAGTACGTC.

The rearrangement joins TRBV11-3 to TRBJ2-7, with TRBD2 matching 8 bases. Losses at the gene ends were 8 bases for V and 3 bases for J; bases not matched to a gene: 9. Looked up from germline, CDR1 is SGHNT and CDR2 is YENEEA. This CDR3 contains 14 residues. The CDR3 here is CASRGGLSDYEQYV. DNA for the CDR3: TGTGCCAGCCGGGGGGGTCTTTCCGACTACGAGCAGTACGTC.

V and J are TRBV13 and TRBJ2-1; 7 bases map to TRBD2. CDR1 PRHDT and CDR2 FYEKMQ come from the germline V gene (reference sequence). The CDR3 runs 16 residues. V lost 6 bases, J lost 2 bases, and 10 bases stayed unmatched. CDR3 protein: CASRALADSAYNEQFF. As DNA, the CDR3 is TGTGCCAGCAGAGCTCTAGCGGACTCAGCCTACAATGAGCAGTTCTTC.

The chain links TRBV9 to TRBJ2-2; 15 bases align to TRBD2. Germline values: CDR1 SGDLS, CDR2 YYNGEE. There are 17 residues in the CDR3. The ends lost 4 bases at V and 5 bases at J; junction bases unmatched: 6. In nucleotides, the CDR3 is TGTGCCAGCAGCCCCTGGGGGACTAGCGGGGGGACCGGGGAGCTGTTTTTT. As protein: CASSPWGTSGGTGELFF.

V usage is TRBV4-2 and J usage is TRBJ2-3, with 9 positions matching TRBD2. The CDR3 has 17 residues. Germline V CDR1 and CDR2: LGHNA, YNFKEQ. Trimming at V came to 3 bases and at J to 4 bases, leaving 11 bases not matched to a gene. This CDR3 reads CASSQPNSGGGADTQYF. CDR3 DNA sequence: TGTGCCAGCAGCCAGCCCAATAGCGGGGGTGGGGCAGATACGCAGTATTTT.

This clone was seen just once. The V call is TRBV11-2, the J call TRBJ2-1; tentative D call: TRBD2 (6 bases). The length of the CDR3 is 14 residues. CDR1 is SGHAT, CDR2 FQNNGV, per germline. V was clipped by 7 bases and J by 8 bases, with 18 bases between them. Written as DNA, the CDR3 is TGTGCCAGCAAGCGCTGGACTAATATTGATGAGCAGTTCTTC. Amino acid sequence: CASKRWTNIDEQFF.

J is TRBJ1-6 and V is TRBV28; D is possibly TRBD1 (5 bases). This CDR3 is 14 amino acids long. V was shortened by 3 bases and J by 7 bases, with 10 bases between the two germline ends. Per the germline V gene, CDR1 is MDHEN and CDR2 is SYDVKM. This CDR3 reads CASSLGQNNSPLHF. The CDR3 bases are TGTGCCAGCAGTTTGGGGCAGAACAATTCACCCCTCCACTTT. The whole variable domain, remainder taken from reference TRBV28 and TRBJ1-6, is DVKVTQSSRYLVKRTGEKVFLECVQDMDHENMFWYRQDPGLGLRLIYFSYDVKMKEKGDIPEGYSVSREKKERFSLILESASTNQTSMYLCASSLGQNNSPLHFGNGTRLTVT.

The chain carries TRBV6-4 and TRBJ2-3; a possible D gene is TRBD1 (6 bases). Germline loops: CDR1 MRHNA, CDR2 SNTAGT. Deletions cut 0 bases from V and 5 bases from J, with 12 bases between. The CDR3 has 15 amino acids. CDR3 protein: CASSDSTEGGDTQYF. In nucleotides, the CDR3 is TGTGCCAGCAGTGACTCGACGGAAGGGGGAGATACGCAGTATTTT.

The chain couples TRBV18 to TRBJ2-5; the match to TRBD2 covers 8 bases. Germline V gene lookup returns CDR1 KGHSH and CDR2 LQKENI. Unmatched junction bases numbered 1, after V lost 2 bases and J lost 2 bases. This CDR3 contains 14 residues. CDR3 sequence: CASSPSGGQETQYF. Here the CDR3 DNA reads TGTGCCAGCTCACCATCGGGGGGGCAAGAGACCCAGTACTTC.

This sequence joins TRBV6-5 and TRBJ1-6, with TRBD1 as a possible D gene (5 bases). Germline V gene sequence: CDR1 MNHEY, CDR2 SVGAGI. The length of the CDR3 is 14 residues. Trimming cost V 7 bases and J 2 bases, with 9 bases left between them. DNA for the CDR3: TGTGCCAGCAAGCAGGGAACCTATAATTCACCCCTCCACTTT. Protein product: CASKQGTYNSPLHF.

The chain couples TRBV2 to TRBJ1-4; D gene unclear. Trimming removed 4 bases from V and 8 bases from J, with 5 bases in between. The germline V gene encodes CDR1 SNHLY and CDR2 FYNNEI. The CDR3 is made up of 11 amino acids. The CDR3 DNA reads TGTGCCAGCAGTGTGAGAGAAAAACTGTTTTTT. This translates into CASSVREKLFF.

This clone was seen once. Sequence at one end of the junction differs from germline and may be a read error. The chain uses TRBV6-6 and TRBJ2-1; tentative D call: TRBD2 (7 bases). This CDR3 is 15 amino acids long. Germline assignment: CDR1 MNHNY and CDR2 SVGAGI (reference sequence). CDR3 region: CAGSYGSEGGNEQFF. CDR3 coding DNA: TGTGCCGGCAGTTACGGGTCGGAGGGGGGGAATGAGCAGTTCTTC.

The rearrangement uses TRBV9 and TRBJ2-7; 8 bases are a match to TRBD1. Trimming at V came to 2 bases and at J to 3 bases, leaving 4 bases not matched to a gene. There are 14 residues in the CDR3. Germline V gene sequence: CDR1 SGDLS, CDR2 YYNGEE. CDR3 nucleotide sequence: TGTGCCAGCAGCGTCGGACAGGGAGGCTACGAGCAGTACTTC. This sequence encodes CASSVGQGGYEQYF.

The V gene is TRBV7-3, the J gene TRBJ2-3, with 12 nucleotides matching TRBD2. In germline, CDR1 is SGHTA, CDR2 FQGTGA. CDR3 length: 16 amino acids. J gave up 4 bases and V 3 bases, and 5 bases lay outside the gene matches. The CDR3 sequence is CASSFLAGGPADTQYF. For the CDR3, the DNA is TGTGCCAGCAGCTTCCTAGCGGGGGGGCCCGCAGATACGCAGTATTTT.

V is TRBV28 and J is TRBJ2-5, with TRBD2 identical over 9 bases. The CDR3 contains 15 residues. The V segment lost 6 bases and the J segment 2 bases; nucleotides outside the gene matches: 7. Germline loops: CDR1 MDHEN, CDR2 SYDVKM. The chain's CDR3 is CASSPRTSEQETQYF. CDR3 coding DNA: TGTGCCAGCAGCCCTAGGACTAGCGAACAAGAGACCCAGTACTTC.

This chain joins TRBV2 and TRBJ2-7; 7 bases match TRBD2. The V and J ends lost 4 bases and 0 bases, in that order; junction bases with no gene match: 12. The CDR3 spans 17 residues. CDR1 and CDR2 from the germline V gene are SNHLY and FYNNEI. In nucleotides, the CDR3 is TGTGCCAGCAGTGGACTAGCAGCGGTCTCTACCTCCTACGAGCAGTACGTC. It is translated as CASSGLAAVSTSYEQYV.

CDR3 nucleotides: TGTGCCACCAGCAGAGAGGGCAGGGGGTCGTTGTGGGCTTTCTTT. Translation: CATSREGRGSLWAFF. The chain is built from TRBV15 and TRBJ1-1; 7 nucleotides agree with TRBD1. Per germline, CDR1 LNHNV and CDR2 YYDKDF (reference sequence). This CDR3 comprises 15 residues. V was pared by 0 bases and J by 11 bases, with 12 bases of the junction left unmatched.

The chain couples TRBV6-6 to TRBJ1-2; D gene unclear. V lost 0 bases, J lost 1 base, and 9 bases lay in between. The CDR3 is 15 residues long. CDR1 MNHNY and CDR2 SVGAGI come from the germline V gene (reference sequence). This chain's CDR3 is CASSYSRSSNYGYTF. CDR3 nucleotides: TGTGCCAGCAGTTACTCGAGGTCCAGTAACTATGGCTACACCTTC.